A single T cell receptor beta chain is shown here with its context. Trimming removed 4 bases at V and 0 bases at J, with 12 bases between. The CDR3 spans 15 residues. Germline-derived CDR1 and CDR2 are LNHDA and SQIVND (reference sequence). This entry is derived from a study of blood T cell repertoires in COVID-19. The wider study: Donors in the United States, Italy and Spain gave samples during acute or convalescent COVID-19. T cells, B-cell-depleted T cells, or PBMCs supplied cDNA or gDNA.

Per the study methods: By means of reference gene primer amplification, nucleated cell counts were estimated. Sequencing was performed with immunoSEQ multiplex PCR; in TCRdb, only in-frame clones are kept and a portion is missing. V and J calls and clone size are copied from that table; D and trimming were computed from the DNA. The sample comprises 240,000 or so clones, 75% to 90% of which are singletons, and around 2.9% rests with the top ten. Sequencing was performed on peripheral blood. The receptor was isolated from a woman under 40 who had recovered from COVID-19. The chain is built from TRBV19 and TRBJ1-2, with D hard to call. DNA for the CDR3: TGTGCCAGTAGTAGACCAGGTACCCCTAACTATGGCTACACCTTC. This translates into CASSRPGTPNYGYTF.